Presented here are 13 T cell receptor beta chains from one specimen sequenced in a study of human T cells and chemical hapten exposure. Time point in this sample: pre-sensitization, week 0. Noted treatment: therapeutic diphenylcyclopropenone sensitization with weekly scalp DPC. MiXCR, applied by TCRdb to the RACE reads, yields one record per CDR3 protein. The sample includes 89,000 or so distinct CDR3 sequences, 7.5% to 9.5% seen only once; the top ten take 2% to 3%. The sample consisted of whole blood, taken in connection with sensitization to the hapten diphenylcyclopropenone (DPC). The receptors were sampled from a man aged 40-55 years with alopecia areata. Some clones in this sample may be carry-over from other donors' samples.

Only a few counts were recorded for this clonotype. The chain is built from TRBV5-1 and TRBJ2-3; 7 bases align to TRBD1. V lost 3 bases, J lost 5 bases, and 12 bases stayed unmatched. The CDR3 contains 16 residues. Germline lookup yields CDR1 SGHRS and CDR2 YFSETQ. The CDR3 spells CASSSEVNRGEDTQYF. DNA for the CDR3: TGCGCCAGCAGCTCTGAAGTAAACAGGGGTGAAGATACGCAGTATTTT.

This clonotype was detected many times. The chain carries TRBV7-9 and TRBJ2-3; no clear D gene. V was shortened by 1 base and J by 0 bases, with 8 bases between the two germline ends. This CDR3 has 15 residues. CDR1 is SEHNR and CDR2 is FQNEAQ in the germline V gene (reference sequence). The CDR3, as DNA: TGTGCCAGCAGCTTAGATCCGTATAGCACAGATACGCAGTATTTT. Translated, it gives CASSLDPYSTDTQYF.

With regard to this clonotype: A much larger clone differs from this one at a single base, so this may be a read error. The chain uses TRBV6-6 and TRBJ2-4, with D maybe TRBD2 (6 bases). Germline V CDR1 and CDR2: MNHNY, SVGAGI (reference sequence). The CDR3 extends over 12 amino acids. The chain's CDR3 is CVSGGTQNIQYF. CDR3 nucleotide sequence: TGTGTCAGCGGCGGGACCCAAAACATTCAGTACTTC.

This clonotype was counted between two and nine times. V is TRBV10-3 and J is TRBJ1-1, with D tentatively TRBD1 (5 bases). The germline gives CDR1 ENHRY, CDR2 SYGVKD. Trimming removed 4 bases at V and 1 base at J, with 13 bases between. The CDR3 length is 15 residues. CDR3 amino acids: CAISGVGAKNTEAFF. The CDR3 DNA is TGTGCCATCAGTGGAGTAGGGGCGAAGAACACTGAAGCTTTCTTT.

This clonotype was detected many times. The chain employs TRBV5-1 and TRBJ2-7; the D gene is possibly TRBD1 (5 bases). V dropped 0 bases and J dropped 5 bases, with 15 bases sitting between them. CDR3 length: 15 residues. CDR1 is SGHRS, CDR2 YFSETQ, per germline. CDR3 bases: TGCGCCAGCAGCTTGGGGGGCCGACCAGTCGACGAGCAGTACGTC. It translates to CASSLGGRPVDEQYV.

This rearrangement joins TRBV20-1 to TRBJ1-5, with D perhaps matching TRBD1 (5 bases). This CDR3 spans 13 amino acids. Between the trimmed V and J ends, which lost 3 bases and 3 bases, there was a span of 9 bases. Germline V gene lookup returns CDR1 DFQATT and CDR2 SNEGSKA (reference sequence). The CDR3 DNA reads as TGCAGTGCTAGGGGGCCTAACAATCAGCCCCAGCATTTT. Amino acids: CSARGPNNQPQHF.

This chain's CDR3 is CASRPDSTSTDTQYF. CDR3 DNA sequence: TGCGCCAGCAGGCCCGACTCAACTAGCACAGATACGCAGTATTTT. The gene calls are TRBV5-1 and TRBJ2-3, with D unclear. Germline V lookup: CDR1 SGHRS, CDR2 YFSETQ. The CDR3 totals 15 residues. Trimming took off 5 bases at V and 0 bases at J, with 13 bases between the two ends.

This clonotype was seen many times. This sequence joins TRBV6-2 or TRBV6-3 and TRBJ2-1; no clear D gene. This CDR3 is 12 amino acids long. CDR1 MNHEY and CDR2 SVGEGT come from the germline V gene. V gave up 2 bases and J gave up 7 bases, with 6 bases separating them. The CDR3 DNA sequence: TGTGCCAGCAGTTACCTTCGAAATGAGCAGTTCTTC. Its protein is CASSYLRNEQFF.

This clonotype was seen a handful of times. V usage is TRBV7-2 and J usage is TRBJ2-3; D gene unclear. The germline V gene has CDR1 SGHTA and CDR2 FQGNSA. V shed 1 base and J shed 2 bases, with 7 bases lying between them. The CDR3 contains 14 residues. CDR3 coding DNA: TGTGCCAGCAGCTTAGAGGGCAACACAGATACGCAGTATTTT. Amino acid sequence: CASSLEGNTDTQYF. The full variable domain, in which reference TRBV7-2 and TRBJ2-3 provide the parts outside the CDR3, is GAGVSQSPSNKVTEKGKDVELRCDPISGHTALYWYRQSLGQGLEFLIYFQGNSAPDKSGLPSDRFSAERTGGSVSTLTIQRTQQEDSAVYLCASSLEGNTDTQYFGPGTRLTVL.

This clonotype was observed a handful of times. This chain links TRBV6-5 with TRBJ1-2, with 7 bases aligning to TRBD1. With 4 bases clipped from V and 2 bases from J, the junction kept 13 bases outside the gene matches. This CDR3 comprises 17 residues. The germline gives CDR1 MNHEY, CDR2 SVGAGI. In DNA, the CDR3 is TGTGCCAGCAGTTCCCGGACAGGTGGTATGAAGAACTATGGCTACACCTTC. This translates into CASSSRTGGMKNYGYTF.

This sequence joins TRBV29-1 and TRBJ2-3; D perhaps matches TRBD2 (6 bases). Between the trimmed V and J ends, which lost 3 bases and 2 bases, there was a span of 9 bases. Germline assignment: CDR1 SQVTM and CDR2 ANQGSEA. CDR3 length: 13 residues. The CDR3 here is CSVEGLFTDTQYF. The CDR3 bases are TGCAGCGTTGAGGGACTCTTCACAGATACGCAGTATTTT.

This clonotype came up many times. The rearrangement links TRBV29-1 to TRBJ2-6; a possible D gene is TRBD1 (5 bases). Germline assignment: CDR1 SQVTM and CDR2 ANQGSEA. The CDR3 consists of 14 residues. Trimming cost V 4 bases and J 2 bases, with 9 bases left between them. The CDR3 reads CSVVARAGANVLTF. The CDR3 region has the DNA TGCAGCGTTGTGGCCAGGGCTGGGGCCAACGTCCTGACTTTC.

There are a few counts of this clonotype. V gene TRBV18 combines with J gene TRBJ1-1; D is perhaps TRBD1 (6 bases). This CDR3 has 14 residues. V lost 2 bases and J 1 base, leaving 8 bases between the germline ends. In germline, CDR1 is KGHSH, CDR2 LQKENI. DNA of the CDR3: TGTGCCAGCTCACCATTACAGGGGAACACTGAAGCTTTCTTT. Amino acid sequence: CASSPLQGNTEAFF.